Below, 10 T cell receptor beta chains from the same sample are listed, as sequenced in a study of T-cell memory formation after mild COVID-19. TCRdb fed the 5' RACE reads into MiXCR, producing one record per CDR3 protein. The profile covers about 400,000 distinct CDR3 sequences, with about 22% appearing a single time and approximately 14% taken by the ten largest. The sample consisted of PBMCs or a T cell subset sorted from them (not recorded which). These receptors came from an adult woman who had mild COVID-19 (a few samples of this study predate the infection). Cell type and time point are not known.

V and J are TRBV4-1 and TRBJ2-3; no clear D. Germline CDR1 MGHRA, CDR2 YSYEKL. Trimming took 0 bases from V and 0 from J, leaving 7 bases between them. The length of the CDR3 is 15 residues. The CDR3 protein is CASSQDPYSTDTQYF. CDR3 in DNA: TGCGCCAGCAGCCAAGATCCGTACAGCACAGATACGCAGTATTTT.

This clonotype occurred a few times. The rearrangement uses TRBV20-1 and TRBJ2-3; 7 bases are shared with TRBD2. This CDR3 region has 15 residues. The V segment lost 4 bases and the J segment 3 bases; nucleotides outside the gene matches: 10. Germline values: CDR1 DFQATT, CDR2 SNEGSKA (reference sequence). CDR3 sequence: CSATPGTTGTDTQYF. The CDR3 region has the DNA TGCAGTGCTACTCCCGGGACTACGGGGACAGATACGCAGTATTTT.

There are a few counts of this clonotype. The chain carries TRBV27 and TRBJ2-1, with D maybe TRBD1 (5 bases). CDR1 is MNHEY, CDR2 SMNVEV, per germline (reference sequence). Trimming removed 5 bases at V and 6 bases at J, with 14 bases between. The CDR3 sequence is 14 residues long. CDR3 in amino acids: CASSPLTARNEQFF. CDR3 in DNA: TGTGCCAGCAGTCCGTTGACAGCGCGCAATGAGCAGTTCTTC.

This clonotype was counted only a few times. The J gene is TRBJ2-2, the V gene TRBV12-3 or TRBV12-4, with D possibly called TRBD1 or TRBD2 (5 bases each). The CDR3 extends over 16 amino acids. V was cut by 4 bases and J by 0 bases, with 12 bases left in between. The CDR3 loop reads CASSSGAGTNTGELFF. CDR3 DNA: TGTGCCAGCAGTTCCGGGGCAGGGACGAACACCGGGGAGCTGTTTTTT.

In its sample, this clonotype was seen a few times. This chain links TRBV14 with TRBJ2-1; TRBD1 might be the D (7 bases). Trimming took off 5 bases at V and 2 bases at J, with 13 bases between the two ends. The CDR3 has 15 residues. Germline CDR1 and CDR2: SGHDN and FVKESK. The CDR3 DNA reads TGTGCCAGCAGCTTCAGGGGGGCGGCCTACAATGAGCAGTTCTTC. It encodes CASSFRGAAYNEQFF.

This clonotype was recorded a few times. The chain has TRBV29-1 and TRBJ2-3, with D perhaps matching TRBD1 or TRBD2 (5 bases each). V was shortened by 4 bases and J by 2 bases, with 10 bases between the two germline ends. This CDR3 spans 13 amino acids. The germline gives CDR1 SQVTM, CDR2 ANQGSEA. DNA for the CDR3: TGCAGCGTTGCGGGACGAAACACAGATACGCAGTATTTT. As protein: CSVAGRNTDTQYF.

This clonotype was seen more than once but under ten times. The rearrangement joins TRBV19 to TRBJ2-7; the D is unclear. CDR1 is LNHDA, CDR2 SQIVND, per germline (reference sequence). The CDR3 is made up of 13 amino acids. Trimming cost V 4 bases and J 3 bases, with 10 bases left between them. CDR3 region: CASSKGKLYEQYF. The CDR3, as DNA: TGTGCCAGTAGTAAGGGAAAACTCTACGAGCAGTACTTC.

The chain links TRBV13 to TRBJ2-2; TRBD1 matches at 8 bases. Per germline, CDR1 PRHDT and CDR2 FYEKMQ (reference sequence). V was pared by 5 bases and J by 0 bases, with 8 bases of the junction left unmatched. The length of the CDR3 is 17 residues. The CDR3 here is CASSPQTGAPNTGELFF. CDR3 coding DNA: TGTGCCAGCAGCCCGCAGACAGGGGCACCGAACACCGGGGAGCTGTTTTTT.

This clonotype was observed many times. The chain has TRBV7-9 and TRBJ2-7, with 13 bases lining up with TRBD2. The CDR3 has 15 residues. The ends lost 5 bases at V and 3 bases at J; junction bases unmatched: 4. Germline V CDR1 and CDR2: SEHNR, FQNEAQ (reference sequence). The CDR3 DNA follows: TGTGCCAGCAGCGTGAGACTAGCGGGAGGCTACGAGCAGTACTTC. Translating it yields CASSVRLAGGYEQYF.

This chain joins TRBV24-1 and TRBJ2-2; D possibly corresponds to TRBD1 (6 bases). V shed 8 bases and J shed 3 bases, with 15 bases lying between them. The CDR3 has 15 residues. Germline V gives CDR1 KGHDR, CDR2 SFDVKD. The CDR3 DNA reads TGTGCCACCAACTCGGGACAACGGGACACCGGGGAGCTGTTTTTT. This encodes CATNSGQRDTGELFF.